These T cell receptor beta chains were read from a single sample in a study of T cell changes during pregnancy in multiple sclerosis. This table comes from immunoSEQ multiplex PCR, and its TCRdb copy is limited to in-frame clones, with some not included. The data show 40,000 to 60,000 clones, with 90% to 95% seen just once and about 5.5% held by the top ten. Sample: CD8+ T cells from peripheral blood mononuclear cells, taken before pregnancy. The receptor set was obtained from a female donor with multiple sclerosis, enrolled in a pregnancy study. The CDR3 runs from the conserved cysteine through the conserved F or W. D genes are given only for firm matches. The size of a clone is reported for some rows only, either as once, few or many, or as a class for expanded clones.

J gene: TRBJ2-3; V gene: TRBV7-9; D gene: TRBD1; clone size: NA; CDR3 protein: CASSTGQGDFSDTQYF; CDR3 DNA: TGTGCCAGCAGCACTGGACAGGGGGATTTTTCAGATACGCAGTATTTT
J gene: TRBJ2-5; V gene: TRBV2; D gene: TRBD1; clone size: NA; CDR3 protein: CASRGGTGRETQYF; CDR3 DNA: TGTGCCAGCAGGGGGGGGACAGGGCGAGAGACCCAGTACTTC
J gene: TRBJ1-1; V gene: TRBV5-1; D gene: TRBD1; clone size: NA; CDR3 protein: CASSFLQGSDTEAFF; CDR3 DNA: TGCGCCAGCAGCTTTCTACAGGGGTCTGACACTGAAGCTTTCTTT
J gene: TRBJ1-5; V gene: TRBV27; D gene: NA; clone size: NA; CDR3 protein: CASRRQNNQPQHF; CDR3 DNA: TGTGCCAGCAGACGACAGAACAATCAGCCCCAGCATTTT
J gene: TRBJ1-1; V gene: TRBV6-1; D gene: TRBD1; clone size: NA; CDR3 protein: CASRMTGGWMAFF; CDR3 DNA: TGTGCCAGCAGGATGACAGGGGGCTGGATGGCTTTCTTT
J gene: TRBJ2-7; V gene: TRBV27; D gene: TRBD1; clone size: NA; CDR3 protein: CASSLVTTGYEQYF; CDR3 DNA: TGTGCCAGCAGTCTCGTGACGACAGGGTACGAGCAGTACTTC
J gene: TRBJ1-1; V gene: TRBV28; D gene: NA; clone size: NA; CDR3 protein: CASILGSWNTEAFF; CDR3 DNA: TGTGCCAGCATCCTAGGGAGTTGGAACACTGAAGCTTTCTTT
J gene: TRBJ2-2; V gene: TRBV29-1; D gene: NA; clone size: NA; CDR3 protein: CSVTLRDIYTGELFF; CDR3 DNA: TGCAGCGTGACTCTCCGGGACATTTACACCGGGGAGCTGTTTTTT
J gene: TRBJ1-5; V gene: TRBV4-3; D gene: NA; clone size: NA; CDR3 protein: CASSQDADTNSNQPQHF; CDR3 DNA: TGCGCCAGCAGCCAAGACGCGGACACAAATAGCAATCAGCCCCAGCATTTT
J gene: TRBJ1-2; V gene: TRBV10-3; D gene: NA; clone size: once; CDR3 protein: CAISEIGGGANYGYTF; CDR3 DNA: TGTGCCATCAGTGAAATTGGTGGGGGGGCAAACTATGGCTACACCTTC
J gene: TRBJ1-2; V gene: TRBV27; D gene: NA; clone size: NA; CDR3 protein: CASSFGGASGYTF; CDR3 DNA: TGTGCCAGCAGTTTTGGCGGGGCGAGTGGCTACACCTTC
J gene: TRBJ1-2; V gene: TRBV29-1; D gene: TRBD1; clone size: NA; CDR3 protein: CSVRDRVNYGYTF; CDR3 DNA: TGCAGCGTTCGGGACAGAGTTAACTATGGCTACACCTTC
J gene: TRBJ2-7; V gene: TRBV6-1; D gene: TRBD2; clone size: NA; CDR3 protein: CASTRSSGSTYEQYF; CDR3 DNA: TGTGCCAGCACTCGATCTAGCGGGAGCACTTACGAGCAGTACTTC